The clone carrying this T cell receptor beta chain was counted a few times. Its target is not known. After removal of 1 base from V and 3 bases from J, the junction contained 7 bases not matched to a gene. This CDR3 region has 17 residues. Germline V gives CDR1 MGHRA, CDR2 YSYEKL. Unique molecular identifiers were present in the TCR beta cDNA libraries. T cells numbering about 0.85 to 11 million yielded cDNA molecules that totaled about 500,000. TCRdb re-analysed the PCR reads in MiXCR, keeping a single row per CDR3 protein. The data show 750,000 to 900,000 distinct CDR3 sequences, roughly 46% seen once. The data are from a study of post-analysis software for immune sequencing data. Whole-study results and caveats: Multiple sclerosis patients had significantly lower normalized Chao1 diversity than controls. A handful of TRBV segments (TRBV5-6, TRBV5-1 and TRBV20-1 among them) occurred more frequently in patients than in controls.

The source of this sequence is a girl aged 5 to 17 with multiple sclerosis. The rearrangement uses TRBV4-1 and TRBJ2-5; 11 positions match TRBD2. The specimen was blood. The CDR3 sequence is CASSQGPGGLAEETQYF. The CDR3 DNA is TGCGCCAGCAGCCAAGGGCCGGGGGGACTAGCGGAAGAGACCCAGTACTTC.